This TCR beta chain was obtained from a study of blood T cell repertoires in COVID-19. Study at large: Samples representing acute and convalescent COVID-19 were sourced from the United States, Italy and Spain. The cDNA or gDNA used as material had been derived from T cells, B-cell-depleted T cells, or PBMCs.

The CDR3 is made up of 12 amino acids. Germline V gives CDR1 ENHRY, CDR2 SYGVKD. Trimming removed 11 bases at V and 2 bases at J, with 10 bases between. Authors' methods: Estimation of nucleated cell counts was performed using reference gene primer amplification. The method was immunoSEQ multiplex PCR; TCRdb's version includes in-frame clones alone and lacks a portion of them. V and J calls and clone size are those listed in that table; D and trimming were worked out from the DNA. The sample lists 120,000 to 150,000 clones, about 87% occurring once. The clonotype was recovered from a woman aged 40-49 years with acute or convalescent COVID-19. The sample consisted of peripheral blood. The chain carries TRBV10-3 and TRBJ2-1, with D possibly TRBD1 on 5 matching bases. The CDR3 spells CASGQAYNEQFF. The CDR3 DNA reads TGTGCCTCCGGACAAGCCTACAATGAGCAGTTCTTC.